Sequencing of this TCR beta chain was carried out in a study of cytomegalovirus exposure and HLA in healthy donors. Trimming cost V 6 bases and J 5 bases, with 16 bases left between them. Germline V gives CDR1 KGHSH, CDR2 LQKENI. This CDR3 comprises 14 residues. It was with 60 Vbeta and 13 Jbeta primers that the PCR ran. The assay was immunoSEQ multiplex PCR, and TCRdb's table has in-frame clones only and misses some. This table holds 150,000 or so clones, 65% to 80% found once. Specimen: PBMCs. This clonotype was sampled from a woman between 35 and 50 years old in good health and CMV-seropositive. This chain links TRBV18 with TRBJ1-2; D unresolved. The CDR3 DNA reads as TGTGCCAGCTCCCCTCGAGAAGAGGGTTATGGCTACACCTTC. It is translated as CASSPREEGYGYTF.